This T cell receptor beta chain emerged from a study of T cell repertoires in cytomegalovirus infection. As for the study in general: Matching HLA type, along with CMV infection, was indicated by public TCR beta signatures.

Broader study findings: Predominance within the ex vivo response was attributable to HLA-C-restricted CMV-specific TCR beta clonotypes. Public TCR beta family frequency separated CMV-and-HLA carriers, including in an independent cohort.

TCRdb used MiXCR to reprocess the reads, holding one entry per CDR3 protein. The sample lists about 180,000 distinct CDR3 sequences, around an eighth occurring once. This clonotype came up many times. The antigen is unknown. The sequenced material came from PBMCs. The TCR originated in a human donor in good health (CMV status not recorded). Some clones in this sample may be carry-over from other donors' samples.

The DNA for the CDR3 is TGTGCCAGCAGCTTAGGGGGGGCTTTGTCCTATGGCTACACCTTC. This encodes CASSLGGALSYGYTF. The rearrangement uses TRBV7-2 and TRBJ1-2; possible D gene TRBD1, 6 bases. In germline, CDR1 is SGHTA, CDR2 FQGNSA. V was trimmed by 1 base and J by 4 bases, leaving 13 bases between them. The length of the CDR3 is 15 residues.